The 29 T cell receptor beta chains given below trace back to one sample, sequenced in a study of T cell repertoires in cytomegalovirus infection. MiXCR was run by TCRdb on the reads, yielding one entry per CDR3 protein. Among approximately 730,000 distinct CDR3 sequences listed, around 32% were seen once. The antigens these receptors bind are not known. The sequenced sample was cultured PBMCs, obtained from culture after CMV antigen stimulation. The receptors stem from a human donor in good health (CMV status not recorded). Some clones in this sample may be carry-over from other donors' samples.

This clonotype was detected a few times. The J gene is TRBJ2-1, the V gene TRBV27; D may match TRBD1 or TRBD2 (5 bases each). The V gene's germline CDR1 is MNHEY and CDR2 SMNVEV (reference sequence). This CDR3 region has 15 residues. Trimming cost V 4 bases and J 6 bases, with 16 bases left between them. The CDR3 DNA sequence: TGTGCCAGCAGTTACACCCAGAGGGGCTTCAATGAGCAGTTCTTC. It encodes CASSYTQRGFNEQFF.

The chain employs TRBV6-6 and TRBJ1-6, with D perhaps matching TRBD1 (6 bases). Germline V gene sequence: CDR1 MNHNY, CDR2 SVGAGI (reference sequence). This CDR3 region has 15 residues. Trimming took off 0 bases at V and 5 bases at J, with 8 bases between the two ends. CDR3 residues: CASSYSGGNNSPLHF. The CDR3 nucleotides are TGTGCCAGCAGTTACTCCGGGGGCAATAATTCACCCCTCCACTTT.

This chain links TRBV4-1 with TRBJ1-2; D unclear. Germline V gene sequence: CDR1 MGHRA, CDR2 YSYEKL. The CDR3 runs 16 residues. V was shortened by 0 bases and J by 8 bases, with 19 bases between the two germline ends. The CDR3 sequence is CASSQEVSGVLGGYTF. DNA of the CDR3: TGCGCCAGCAGCCAAGAAGTGTCAGGCGTCTTAGGAGGCTACACCTTC.

J is TRBJ1-5 and V is TRBV7-2; TRBD1 might be the D (5 bases). V lost 5 bases and J 7 bases, leaving 18 bases between the germline ends. The germline V gene encodes CDR1 SGHTA and CDR2 FQGNSA. The CDR3 loop spans 15 amino acids. CDR3 bases: TGTGCCAGCAGCAGAGGCTTGGGGCAAGGGCAGCCCCAGCATTTT. Translating it yields CASSRGLGQGQPQHF.

This clonotype has at least ten counts. The chain combines TRBV12-3 or TRBV12-4 with TRBJ1-1, with a tentative D call TRBD1 (6 bases). This CDR3 spans 13 amino acids. V was shortened by 0 bases and J by 7 bases, with 9 bases between the two germline ends. CDR3 sequence reads: CASSLAQDSEAFF. In DNA, the CDR3 is TGTGCCAGCAGTTTAGCCCAGGACAGTGAAGCTTTCTTT.

The chain joins TRBV12-5 to TRBJ1-2; 7 nucleotides align to TRBD1. Germline assignment: CDR1 LGHNT and CDR2 FRNRAP. This CDR3 is built from 17 residues. Unmatched junction bases numbered 10, after V lost 0 bases and J lost 3 bases. CDR3 residues: CASGLVLRQGGDYGYTF. CDR3 DNA sequence: TGTGCTAGTGGTTTGGTACTCCGACAGGGCGGCGACTATGGCTACACCTTC.

This clonotype showed up just a few times. The chain carries TRBV6-5 and TRBJ2-3; TRBD2 matches at 10 bases. The trim removed 2 bases at V and 4 bases at J, leaving 6 bases unmatched. Germline V lookup: CDR1 MNHEY, CDR2 SVGAGI. The CDR3 loop spans 16 amino acids. CDR3 residues: CASSYPKRGGPDTQYF. CDR3 coding DNA: TGTGCCAGCAGTTACCCAAAGCGGGGGGGCCCAGATACGCAGTATTTT.

This clonotype was detected only a few times. The V and J genes are TRBV12-3 or TRBV12-4 and TRBJ1-4; D is uncertain. The CDR3 length is 14 residues. V gave up 3 bases and J gave up 8 bases, with 13 bases separating them. In DNA form, the CDR3 reads TGTGCCAGCAGTTTTGCGGGCGCGGGGGAAAAACTGTTTTTT. Protein: CASSFAGAGEKLFF.

J is TRBJ2-5 and V is TRBV27; D may correspond to TRBD1 or TRBD2 (5 bases each). Germline CDR1 MNHEY, CDR2 SMNVEV (reference sequence). The CDR3 loop spans 15 amino acids. V dropped 6 bases and J dropped 2 bases, with 16 bases sitting between them. This chain's CDR3 is CASSSPGRHQETQYF. The CDR3 DNA reads TGTGCCAGCAGCTCCCCGGGACGGCATCAAGAGACCCAGTACTTC.

This rearrangement joins TRBV12-3 or TRBV12-4 to TRBJ1-4; unclear D gene. CDR3 length: 16 residues. Trimming cost V 6 bases and J 3 bases, with 17 bases left between them. CDR3 DNA sequence: TGTGCCAGCAGCCCCAAGAAAGGCCGGGCTAATGAAAAACTGTTTTTT. It translates to CASSPKKGRANEKLFF.

The chain combines TRBV18 with TRBJ1-3; D call uncertain. CDR3 size: 15 residues. Germline V gives CDR1 KGHSH, CDR2 LQKENI. V was cut by 3 bases and J by 0 bases, with 9 bases left in between. The CDR3 loop reads CASSPTRTSGNTIYF. CDR3 sequence (DNA): TGTGCCAGCTCACCGACCAGGACCTCTGGAAACACCATATATTTT.

The chain links TRBV6-1 to TRBJ2-5; no reliable D call. This CDR3 is 11 amino acids long. V lost 8 bases and J lost 5, with 9 bases in between. Germline V gene lookup returns CDR1 MNHNS and CDR2 SASEGT. CDR3 sequence: CASVDLETQYF. The CDR3 region has the DNA TGTGCCAGCGTAGATTTGGAGACCCAGTACTTC.

This chain uses TRBV11-3 with TRBJ1-3; D not resolved. CDR1 and CDR2 from the germline V gene are SGHNT and YENEEA. V was shortened by 6 bases and J by 7 bases, with 10 bases between the two germline ends. The CDR3 contains 12 residues. The CDR3 region is CASRASWNTIYF. Here the CDR3 DNA reads TGTGCCAGCAGAGCCTCGTGGAACACCATATATTTT. The variable domain in full, with the rest retrieved from reference TRBV11-3 and TRBJ1-3, is EAGVVQSPRYKIIEKKQPVAFWCNPISGHNTLYWYLQNLGQGPELLIRYENEEAVDDSQLPKDRFSAERLKGVDSTLKIQPAELGDSAVYLCASRASWNTIYFGEGSWLTVV.

As for this clonotype: This clone may be a read error of a much larger clone one base away. The DNA of the CDR3 is TGTGCCAGCAGCCCTCACAGGGGGCAAGAGACCAAGTACTTC. This translates into CASSPHRGQETKYF. This chain connects TRBV7-2 to TRBJ2-5; 9 bases line up with TRBD1. The CDR3 is 14 amino acids. Germline-derived CDR1 and CDR2 are SGHTA and FQGNSA.

Only a few counts were recorded for this clonotype. The chain combines TRBV6-6 with TRBJ1-2, with TRBD1 as a possible D gene (5 bases). V was shortened by 9 bases and J by 5 bases, with 16 bases between the two germline ends. The germline CDR1 and CDR2 sequences are MNHNY and SVGAGI (reference sequence). CDR3 size: 13 residues. CDR3 sequence (DNA): TGTGCCAGTGTACTGGGCAGGGAGTATGGCTACACCTTC. It translates to CASVLGREYGYTF.

This clonotype has a handful of counts. The chain uses TRBV28 and TRBJ1-2; 7 bases fit TRBD1. The CDR3 has 12 residues. CDR1 and CDR2 from the germline V gene are MDHEN and SYDVKM. With 6 bases clipped from V and 8 bases from J, the junction kept 6 bases outside the gene matches. CDR3 DNA sequence: TGTGCCAGCAGGACAGGGAGGCAAGGCTACACCTTC. It encodes CASRTGRQGYTF.

The rearrangement uses TRBV20-1 and TRBJ2-1; 11 nucleotides align to TRBD2. V lost 1 base and J lost 8; bases outside the gene matches: 10. CDR3 length: 16 residues. Germline assignment: CDR1 DFQATT and CDR2 SNEGSKA (reference sequence). CDR3: CSARGISGGAGHEQFF. CDR3 coding DNA: TGCAGTGCTAGAGGAATTAGCGGGGGGGCCGGTCATGAGCAGTTCTTC.

In this sample, this clonotype turned up many times. The genes are TRBV10-3 and TRBJ1-5; no clear D gene. Germline loops: CDR1 ENHRY, CDR2 SYGVKD. The V gene lost 3 bases and the J gene lost 4 bases, with 7 bases spanning the gap. CDR3 length: 13 residues. CDR3 loop: CAISDRENQPQHF. DNA for the CDR3: TGTGCCATCAGTGATAGGGAAAATCAGCCCCAGCATTTT.

J is TRBJ1-5 and V is TRBV10-3; 12 bases agree with TRBD1. CDR1 and CDR2 from the germline V gene are ENHRY and SYGVKD. The CDR3 consists of 20 residues. With V trimmed by 4 bases and J by 1 base, 14 bases remained unmatched. CDR3 sequence reads: CAISGSPGQGAGFSNQPQHF. As DNA, the CDR3 is TGTGCCATCAGTGGTTCCCCGGGACAGGGGGCAGGTTTCAGCAATCAGCCCCAGCATTTT.

The chain links TRBV6-1 to TRBJ2-7, with D possibly called TRBD1 or TRBD2 (5 bases each). This CDR3 has 14 amino acids. Germline-derived CDR1 and CDR2 are MNHNS and SASEGT. With 6 bases removed from V and 4 bases from J, the gap between germline ends came to 16 bases. In DNA form, the CDR3 reads TGTGCCAGCAGAACCGGGACGGATCCTTACGAGCAGTACGTC. Its protein product is CASRTGTDPYEQYV.

CDR3 sequence reads: CAISADPYEQYF. DNA for the CDR3: TGTGCCATCAGTGCTGACCCCTACGAGCAGTACTTC. V usage is TRBV10-3 and J usage is TRBJ2-7; D uncertain. This CDR3 contains 12 residues. Germline-derived CDR1 and CDR2 are ENHRY and SYGVKD. With 4 bases removed from V and 2 bases from J, the gap between germline ends came to 6 bases.

To note about this clonotype: A much larger clone lies a single base off, so this may be a read error. The J gene is TRBJ2-1, the V gene TRBV7-2; D not certain. From germline, CDR1 is SGHTA and CDR2 FQGNSA. This CDR3 is built from 13 residues. The CDR3, as DNA: TGTGCCGGCAGCTTATTCGTCTCCAATGAGCAGTTCTTC. This translates into CAGSLFVSNEQFF.

The table lists this clonotype with a few counts. The chain links TRBV27 to TRBJ1-2, with 10 bases lining up with TRBD1. There are 16 residues in the CDR3. Looked up from germline, CDR1 is MNHEY and CDR2 is SMNVEV (reference sequence). J gave up 5 bases and V 6 bases, and 12 bases lay outside the gene matches. DNA of the CDR3: TGTGCCAGCAGCCGAAAAGGAGGGACAGGGGAATATGGCTACACCTTC. It yields the protein CASSRKGGTGEYGYTF.

J is TRBJ2-7 and V is TRBV5-1, with TRBD1 matching 7 bases. V shed 0 bases and J 1 base; nucleotides not matched to a gene: 4. CDR1 and CDR2 from the germline V gene are SGHRS and YFSETQ. The CDR3 sequence is 15 residues long. CDR3 loop: CASSLDGTASYEQYF. The CDR3 bases are TGCGCCAGCAGCTTGGACGGGACAGCGTCCTACGAGCAGTACTTC.

This clonotype came up many times. V is TRBV7-8 and J is TRBJ1-6; D unclear. The V end lost 1 base, the J end lost 1 base, and 5 bases lay between the germline ends. Germline V gene sequence: CDR1 SGHVS, CDR2 FQNEAQ. The CDR3 loop spans 15 amino acids. CDR3 DNA: TGTGCCAGCAGCTTAGGGAGGTCCTATAATTCACCCCTCCACTTT. It is translated as CASSLGRSYNSPLHF.

The chain links TRBV2 to TRBJ2-7; TRBD1 might be the D (6 bases). V gave up 3 bases and J gave up 5 bases, with 8 bases separating them. Per germline, CDR1 SNHLY and CDR2 FYNNEI. The CDR3 spans 12 residues. The CDR3, as DNA: TGTGCCAGCAGTGAGAGGGGGAACGAGCAGTACTTC. Translating gives CASSERGNEQYF.

V is TRBV18 and J is TRBJ2-7, with 9 positions matching TRBD1. The CDR3 loop spans 15 amino acids. Trimming took 6 bases from V and 5 from J; bases not matched to a gene: 11. In germline, CDR1 is KGHSH, CDR2 LQKENI. The CDR3 loop reads CASSPEGQGTDEQYF. Here the CDR3 DNA reads TGTGCCAGCTCCCCAGAGGGACAGGGTACCGACGAGCAGTACTTC.

The chain combines TRBV7-2 with TRBJ2-4, with TRBD1 matching 7 bases. J lost 1 base, V lost 6 bases, and 3 bases had no gene match. The CDR3 is 14 residues long. Germline CDR1 SGHTA, CDR2 FQGNSA. CDR3 nucleotides: TGTGCCAGCAGTTTACAGGGGGCCAAAAACATTCAGTACTTC. This encodes CASSLQGAKNIQYF.

J is TRBJ2-1 and V is TRBV7-9, with D perhaps matching TRBD1 (6 bases). V dropped 1 base and J dropped 3 bases, with 7 bases sitting between them. This CDR3 is built from 14 residues. From germline, CDR1 is SEHNR and CDR2 FQNEAQ (reference sequence). This chain's CDR3 is CASSLGDNYNEQFF. The CDR3, as DNA: TGTGCCAGCAGCTTAGGGGACAACTACAATGAGCAGTTCTTC.